The entry below describes one T cell receptor (beta chain). Its antigen remains unidentified. With 60 Vbeta and 13 Jbeta primers, the PCR was carried out. Sequencing used immunoSEQ multiplex PCR; TCRdb keeps in-frame clones, though not all of them. The sample comprises about 130,000 clones, 80% of which are singletons, and approximately 5% rests with the top ten. The sample comes from a study of cytomegalovirus exposure and HLA in healthy donors. General study findings and limits: Researchers counted 164 TCR beta chains as cytomegalovirus-associated. Rare TCR sequences dominated, though some public TCRs recurred in many donors. The HLA-A and HLA-B alleles of most subjects were reportedly predicted accurately from TCR beta sequences.

The CDR3 sequence is 12 residues long. Between the trimmed V and J ends, which lost 5 bases and 9 bases, there was a span of 11 bases. Germline assignment: CDR1 LNHDA and CDR2 SQIVND (reference sequence). The clonotype comes from a man aged 25 to 45 in good health and CMV-seronegative. Specimen: PBMCs. This chain connects TRBV19 to TRBJ1-5; D is unclear. The CDR3 DNA reads as TGTGCCAGTAGTCCTACGGGTTGGCCCCAGCATTTT. It yields the protein CASSPTGWPQHF.